This T cell receptor beta chain was documented in a study of T cells in women clearing cervical HPV infection. Broader study findings: Cases carried less TRBV6-7 than controls: 0.11% versus 0.16%.

Trimming cost V 0 bases and J 5 bases, with 11 bases left between them. Germline CDR1 reads SGHDT; CDR2 reads YYEEEE. The CDR3 runs 14 residues. Average input was approximately 1,100 ng genomic DNA for immunoSEQ TCR beta CDR3 amplification. Libraries were prepared by immunoSEQ multiplex PCR; TCRdb keeps only in-frame clonotypes and omits some of them. The sample features fewer than 40,000 clones, with about 6.1% in its top ten. Concerning this clone: Its antigen is still unknown. The read finishes 3 residues shy of the CDR3 end, and the germline J gene is used to complete it.

This sequence joins TRBV5-6 and TRBJ1-2; D not resolved. Sequenced material: blood buffy coat. This clonotype originated in a woman aged 18-70 years with a cervical HPV16 infection that either progressed to CIN3+ or cleared (not recorded which). The CDR3 reads CASSLEARGYGYTF. Incomplete CDR3 DNA: TGTGCCAGCAGCTTGGAGGCGCGGGGATATGGC.